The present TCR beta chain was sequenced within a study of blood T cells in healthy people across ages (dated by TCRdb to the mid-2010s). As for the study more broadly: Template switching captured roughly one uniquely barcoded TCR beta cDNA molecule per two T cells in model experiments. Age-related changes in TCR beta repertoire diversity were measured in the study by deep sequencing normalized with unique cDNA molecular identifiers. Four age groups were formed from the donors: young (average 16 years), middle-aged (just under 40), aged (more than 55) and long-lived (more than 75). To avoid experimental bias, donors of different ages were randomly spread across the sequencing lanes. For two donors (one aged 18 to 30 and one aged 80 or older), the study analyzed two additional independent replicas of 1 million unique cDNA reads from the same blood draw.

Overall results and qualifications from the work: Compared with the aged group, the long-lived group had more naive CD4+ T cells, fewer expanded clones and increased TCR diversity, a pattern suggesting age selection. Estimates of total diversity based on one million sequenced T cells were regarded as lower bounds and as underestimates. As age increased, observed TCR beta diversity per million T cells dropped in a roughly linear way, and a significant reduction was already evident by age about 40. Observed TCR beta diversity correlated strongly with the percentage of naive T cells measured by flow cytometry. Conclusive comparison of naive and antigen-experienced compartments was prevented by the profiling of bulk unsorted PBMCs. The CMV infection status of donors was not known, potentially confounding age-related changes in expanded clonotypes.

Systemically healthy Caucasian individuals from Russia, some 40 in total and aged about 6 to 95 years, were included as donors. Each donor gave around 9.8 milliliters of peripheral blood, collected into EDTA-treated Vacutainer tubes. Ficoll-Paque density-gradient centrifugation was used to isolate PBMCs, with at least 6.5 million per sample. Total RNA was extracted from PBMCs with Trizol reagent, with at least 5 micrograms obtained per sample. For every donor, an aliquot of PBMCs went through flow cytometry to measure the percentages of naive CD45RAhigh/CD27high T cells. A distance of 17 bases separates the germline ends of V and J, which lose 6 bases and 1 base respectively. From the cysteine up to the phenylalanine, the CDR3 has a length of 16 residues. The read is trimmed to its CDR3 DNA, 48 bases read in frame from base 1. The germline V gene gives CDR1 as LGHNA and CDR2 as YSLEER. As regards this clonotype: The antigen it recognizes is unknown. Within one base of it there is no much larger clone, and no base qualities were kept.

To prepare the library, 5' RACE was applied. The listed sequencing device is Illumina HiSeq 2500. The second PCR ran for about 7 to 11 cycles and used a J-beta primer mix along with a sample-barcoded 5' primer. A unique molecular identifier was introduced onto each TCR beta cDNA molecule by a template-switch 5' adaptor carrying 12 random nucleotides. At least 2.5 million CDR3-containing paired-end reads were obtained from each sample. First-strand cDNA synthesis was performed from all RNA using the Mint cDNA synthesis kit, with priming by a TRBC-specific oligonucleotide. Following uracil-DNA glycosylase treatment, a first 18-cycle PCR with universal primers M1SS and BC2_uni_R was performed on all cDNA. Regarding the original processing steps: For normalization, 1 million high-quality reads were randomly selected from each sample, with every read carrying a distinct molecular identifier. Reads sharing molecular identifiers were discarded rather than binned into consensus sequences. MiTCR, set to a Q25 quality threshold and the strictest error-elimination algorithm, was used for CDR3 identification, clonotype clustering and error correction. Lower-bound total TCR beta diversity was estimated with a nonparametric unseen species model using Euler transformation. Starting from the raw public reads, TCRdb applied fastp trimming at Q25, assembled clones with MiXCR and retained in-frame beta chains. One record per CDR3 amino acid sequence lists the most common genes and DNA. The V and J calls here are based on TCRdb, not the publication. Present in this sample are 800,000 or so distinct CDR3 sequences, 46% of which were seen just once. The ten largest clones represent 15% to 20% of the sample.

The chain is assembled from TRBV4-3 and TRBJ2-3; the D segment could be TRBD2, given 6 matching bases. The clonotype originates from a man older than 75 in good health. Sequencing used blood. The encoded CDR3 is CASRQSIGRRTDTQYF. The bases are TGCGCCAGCAGACAAAGTATCGGGAGACGCACAGATACGCAGTATTTT.